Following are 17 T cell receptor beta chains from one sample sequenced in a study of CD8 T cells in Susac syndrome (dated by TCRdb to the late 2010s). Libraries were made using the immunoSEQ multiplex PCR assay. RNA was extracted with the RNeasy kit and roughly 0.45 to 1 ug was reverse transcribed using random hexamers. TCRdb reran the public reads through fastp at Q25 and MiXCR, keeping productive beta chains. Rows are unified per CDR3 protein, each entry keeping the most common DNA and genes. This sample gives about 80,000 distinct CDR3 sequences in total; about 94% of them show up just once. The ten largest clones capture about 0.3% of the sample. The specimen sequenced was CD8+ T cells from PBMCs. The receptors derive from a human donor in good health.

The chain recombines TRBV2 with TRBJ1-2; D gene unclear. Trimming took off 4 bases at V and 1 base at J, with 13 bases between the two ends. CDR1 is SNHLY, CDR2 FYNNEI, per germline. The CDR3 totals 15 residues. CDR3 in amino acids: CASSVSYRGNYGYTF. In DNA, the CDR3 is TGTGCCAGCAGTGTCTCCTACCGGGGTAACTATGGCTACACCTTC.

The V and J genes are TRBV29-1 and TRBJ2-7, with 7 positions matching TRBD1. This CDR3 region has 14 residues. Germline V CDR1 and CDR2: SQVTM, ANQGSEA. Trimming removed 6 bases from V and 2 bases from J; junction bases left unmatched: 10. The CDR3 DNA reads TGCAGCGTCGAACCGAGACAGGGCCCCTACGAGCAGTACTTC. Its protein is CSVEPRQGPYEQYF.

The CDR3 reads CSVFGGPGGYTF. The CDR3 bases are TGCAGCGTTTTTGGGGGGCCCGGGGGCTACACCTTC. This sequence joins TRBV29-1 and TRBJ1-2; D possibly corresponds to TRBD1 (6 bases). Trimming removed 5 bases at V and 8 bases at J, with 15 bases between. The CDR3 is 12 amino acids. Germline V gene sequence: CDR1 SQVTM, CDR2 ANQGSEA.

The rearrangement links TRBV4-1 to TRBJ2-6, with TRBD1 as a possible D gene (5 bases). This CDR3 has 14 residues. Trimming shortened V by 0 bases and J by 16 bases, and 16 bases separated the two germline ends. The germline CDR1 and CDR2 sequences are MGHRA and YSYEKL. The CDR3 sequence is CASSQDIPREVLTF. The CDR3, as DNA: TGCGCCAGCAGCCAAGATATCCCCAGGGAAGTTCTGACTTTC.

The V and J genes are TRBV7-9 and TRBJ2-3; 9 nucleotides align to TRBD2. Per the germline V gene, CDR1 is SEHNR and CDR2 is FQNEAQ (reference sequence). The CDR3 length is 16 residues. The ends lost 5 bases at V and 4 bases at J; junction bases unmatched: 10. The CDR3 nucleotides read TGTGCCAGCAGCCTGGATAGCGGGAGATCCCCAGATACGCAGTATTTT. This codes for CASSLDSGRSPDTQYF.

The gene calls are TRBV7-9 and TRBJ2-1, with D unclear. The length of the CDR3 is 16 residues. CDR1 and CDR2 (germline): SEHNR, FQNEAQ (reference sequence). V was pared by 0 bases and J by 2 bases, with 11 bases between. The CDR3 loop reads CASSLAGGEAYNEQFF. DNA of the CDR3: TGTGCCAGCAGCTTAGCTGGTGGGGAAGCCTACAATGAGCAGTTCTTC.

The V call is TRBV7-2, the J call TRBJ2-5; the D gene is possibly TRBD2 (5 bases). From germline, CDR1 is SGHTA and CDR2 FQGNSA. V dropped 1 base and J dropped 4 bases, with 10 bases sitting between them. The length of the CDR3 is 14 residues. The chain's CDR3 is CASSLERGGETQYF. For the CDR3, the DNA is TGTGCCAGCAGCTTAGAACGGGGTGGAGAGACCCAGTACTTC.

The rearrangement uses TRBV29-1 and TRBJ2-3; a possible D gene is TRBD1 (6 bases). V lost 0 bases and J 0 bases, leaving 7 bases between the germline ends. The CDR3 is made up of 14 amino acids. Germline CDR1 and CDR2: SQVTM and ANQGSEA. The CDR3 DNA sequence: TGCAGCGTTGAAGAGGGGGCGAGCACAGATACGCAGTATTTT. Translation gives CSVEEGASTDTQYF.

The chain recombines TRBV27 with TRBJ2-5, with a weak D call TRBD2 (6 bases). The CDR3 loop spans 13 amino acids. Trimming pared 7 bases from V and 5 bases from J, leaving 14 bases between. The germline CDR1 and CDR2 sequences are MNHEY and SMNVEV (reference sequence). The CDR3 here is CASIGGPGETQYF. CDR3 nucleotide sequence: TGTGCCAGCATCGGGGGACCGGGGGAGACCCAGTACTTC.

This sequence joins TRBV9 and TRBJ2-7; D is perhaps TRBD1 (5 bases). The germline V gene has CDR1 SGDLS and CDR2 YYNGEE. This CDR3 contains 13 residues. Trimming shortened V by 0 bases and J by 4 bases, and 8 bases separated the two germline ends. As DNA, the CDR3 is TGTGCCAGCAGCGTAGATGGGGCTTACGAGCAGTACTTC. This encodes CASSVDGAYEQYF.

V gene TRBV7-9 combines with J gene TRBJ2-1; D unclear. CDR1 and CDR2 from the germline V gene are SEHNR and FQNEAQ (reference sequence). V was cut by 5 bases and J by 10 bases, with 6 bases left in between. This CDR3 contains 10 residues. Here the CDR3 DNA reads TGTGCCAGCAGCGCAATGGAGCAGTTCTTC. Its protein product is CASSAMEQFF.

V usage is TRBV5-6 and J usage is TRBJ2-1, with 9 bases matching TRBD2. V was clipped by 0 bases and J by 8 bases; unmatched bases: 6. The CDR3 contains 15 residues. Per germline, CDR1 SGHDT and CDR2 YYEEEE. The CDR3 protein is CASSLGAGGDDEQFF. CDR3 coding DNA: TGTGCCAGCAGCTTGGGGGCGGGAGGGGACGATGAGCAGTTCTTC.

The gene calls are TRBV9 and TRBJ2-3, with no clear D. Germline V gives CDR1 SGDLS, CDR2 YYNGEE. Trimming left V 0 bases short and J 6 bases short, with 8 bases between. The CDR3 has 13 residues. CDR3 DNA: TGTGCCAGCAGCGTAGAAGTGCCTGATACGCAGTATTTT. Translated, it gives CASSVEVPDTQYF.

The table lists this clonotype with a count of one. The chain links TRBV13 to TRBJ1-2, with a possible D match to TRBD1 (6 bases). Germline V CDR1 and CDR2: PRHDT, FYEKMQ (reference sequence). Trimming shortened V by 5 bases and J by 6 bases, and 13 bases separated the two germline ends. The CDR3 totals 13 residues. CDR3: CASSPRTEDGYTF. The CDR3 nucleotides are TGTGCCAGCAGCCCCCGGACAGAGGATGGCTACACCTTC.

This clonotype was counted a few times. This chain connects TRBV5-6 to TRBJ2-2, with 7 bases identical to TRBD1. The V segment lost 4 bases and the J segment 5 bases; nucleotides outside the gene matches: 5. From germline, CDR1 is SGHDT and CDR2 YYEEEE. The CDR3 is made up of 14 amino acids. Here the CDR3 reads CASSEGQLTGELFF. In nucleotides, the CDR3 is TGTGCCAGCAGCGAGGGACAGTTGACCGGGGAGCTGTTTTTT.

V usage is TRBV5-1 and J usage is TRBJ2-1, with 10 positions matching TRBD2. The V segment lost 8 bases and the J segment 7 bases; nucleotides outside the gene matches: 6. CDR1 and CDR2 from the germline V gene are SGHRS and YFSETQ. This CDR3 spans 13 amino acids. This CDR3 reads CASASGSGNEQFF. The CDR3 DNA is TGCGCCAGTGCTAGCGGGAGTGGAAATGAGCAGTTCTTC. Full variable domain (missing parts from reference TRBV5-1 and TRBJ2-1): KAGVTQTPRYLIKTRGQQVTLSCSPISGHRSVSWYQQTPGQGLQFLFEYFSETQRNKGNFPGRFSGRQFSNSRSEMNVSTLELGDSALYLCASASGSGNEQFFGPGTRLTVL.

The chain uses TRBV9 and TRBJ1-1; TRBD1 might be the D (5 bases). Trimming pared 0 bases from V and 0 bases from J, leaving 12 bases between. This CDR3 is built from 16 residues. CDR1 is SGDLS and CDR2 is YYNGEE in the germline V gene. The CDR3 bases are TGTGCCAGCAGCGTAGCCTCAGGGACTATGAACACTGAAGCTTTCTTT. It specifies CASSVASGTMNTEAFF.